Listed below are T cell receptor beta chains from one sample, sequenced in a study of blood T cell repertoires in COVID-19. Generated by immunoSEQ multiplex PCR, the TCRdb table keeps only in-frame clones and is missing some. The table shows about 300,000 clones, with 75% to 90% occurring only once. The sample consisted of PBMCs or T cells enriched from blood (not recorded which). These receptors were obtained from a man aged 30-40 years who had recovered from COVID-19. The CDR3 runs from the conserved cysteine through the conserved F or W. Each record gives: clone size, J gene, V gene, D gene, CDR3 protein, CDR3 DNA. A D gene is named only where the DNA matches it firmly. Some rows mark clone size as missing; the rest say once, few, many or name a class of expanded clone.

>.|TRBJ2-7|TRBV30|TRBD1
CAWSPPGQPPEQYF
TGTGCCTGGAGCCCCCCGGGACAGCCACCCGAGCAGTACTTC
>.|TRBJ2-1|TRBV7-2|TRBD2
CASRSVLAGDPDNEQFF
TGTGCCAGCCGATCGGTACTAGCGGGGGACCCTGACAATGAGCAGTTCTTC
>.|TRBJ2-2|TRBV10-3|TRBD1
CAISENRGLNTGELFF
TGTGCCATCAGTGAGAACAGGGGGTTGAACACCGGGGAGCTGTTTTTT
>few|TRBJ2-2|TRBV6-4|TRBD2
CASSDVAGDGTGELFF
TGTGCCAGCAGTGACGTAGCGGGGGATGGAACCGGGGAGCTGTTTTTT
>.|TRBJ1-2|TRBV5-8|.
CASSPSPDYGYTF
TGTGCCAGCAGCCCGTCCCCGGACTATGGCTACACCTTC
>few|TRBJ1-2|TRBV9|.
CASSVDVGGRNYGYTF
TGTGCCAGCAGCGTAGATGTAGGGGGAAGGAACTATGGCTACACCTTC
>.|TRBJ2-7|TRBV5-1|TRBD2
CASSRGLAGESYEQYF
TGCGCCAGCAGCCGGGGACTAGCGGGGGAATCCTACGAGCAGTACTTC
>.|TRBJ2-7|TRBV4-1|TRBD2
CASSRSAGGSSYEQYF
TGCGCCAGCAGCCGAAGCGCGGGGGGAAGCTCCTACGAGCAGTACTTC
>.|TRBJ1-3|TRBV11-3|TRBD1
CASSSHSGTGHSCGNTIYF
TGTGCCAGCAGCTCCCATTCCGGGACAGGCCACTCTTGTGGAAACACCATATATTTT
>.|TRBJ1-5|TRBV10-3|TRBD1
CAITSDRDHQPQHF
TGTGCCATCACTTCGGACAGGGATCATCAGCCCCAGCATTTT
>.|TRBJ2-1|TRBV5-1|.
CASSQLRGAYNEQFF
TGCGCCAGCAGCCAGTTAAGAGGAGCCTACAATGAGCAGTTCTTC
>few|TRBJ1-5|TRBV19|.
CASSIGAGVTNQPQHF
TGTGCCAGTAGTATTGGGGCAGGGGTAACGAATCAGCCCCAGCATTTT
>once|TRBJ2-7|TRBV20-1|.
CSASRDWDEQYF
TGCAGTGCTAGTCGAGACTGGGACGAGCAGTACTTC
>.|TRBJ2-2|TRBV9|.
CASSVAWEVRELFF
TGTGCCAGCAGCGTAGCTTGGGAGGTCCGGGAGCTGTTTTTT
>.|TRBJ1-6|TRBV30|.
CAWSVSIRGDPLHF
TGTGCCTGGAGTGTATCGATTCGGGGGGACCCCCTCCACTTT
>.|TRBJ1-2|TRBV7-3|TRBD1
CASTGGQGTYGYTF
TGTGCCAGCACCGGGGGACAGGGGACCTATGGCTACACCTTC
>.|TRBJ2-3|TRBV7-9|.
CASTSDWSTDTQYF
TGTGCCAGCACCTCGGACTGGAGCACAGATACGCAGTATTTT
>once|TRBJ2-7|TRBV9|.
CASSVAPLPSYEQYF
TGTGCCAGCAGCGTAGCTCCTCTCCCCTCCTACGAGCAGTACTTC
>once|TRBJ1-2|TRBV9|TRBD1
CASSVSRFTGGYGYTF
TGTGCCAGCAGCGTATCCCGGTTCACAGGGGGGTATGGCTACACCTTC
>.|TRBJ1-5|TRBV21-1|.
CAISDSQYSNQPQHF
TGTGCCATATCGGACAGCCAATATAGCAATCAGCCCCAGCATTTT
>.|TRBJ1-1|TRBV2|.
CASSEGVLGSNTEAFF
TGTGCCAGCAGTGAAGGGGTGTTGGGGAGCAACACTGAAGCTTTCTTT
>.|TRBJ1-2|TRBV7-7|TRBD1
CASSIRQWDREANYGYTF
TGTGCTAGCAGCATTAGGCAATGGGACAGGGAAGCTAACTATGGCTACACCTTC
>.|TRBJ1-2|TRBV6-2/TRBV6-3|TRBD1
CASSPRGQGPNYGYTF
TGTGCCAGCAGTCCACGAGGACAGGGACCCAACTATGGCTACACCTTC
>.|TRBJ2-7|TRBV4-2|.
CASSQDQVGPLGAYEQYF
TGTGCCAGCAGCCAAGATCAGGTCGGACCTCTAGGGGCTTACGAGCAGTACTTC
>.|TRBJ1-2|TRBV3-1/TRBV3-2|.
CASSPREQGGIHGYTF
TGTGCCAGCAGCCCCCGTGAGCAGGGTGGTATCCATGGCTACACCTTC
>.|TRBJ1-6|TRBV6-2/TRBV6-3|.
CASSTLSGSRSSPLHF
TGTGCCAGCAGTACTCTATCCGGGAGTAGAAGTTCACCCCTCCACTTT
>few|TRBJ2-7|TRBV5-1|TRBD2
CASKLGLGLAYEQYF
TGCGCCAGCAAACTTGGTTTGGGACTAGCCTACGAGCAGTACTTC
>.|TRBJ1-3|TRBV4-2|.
CASSQESGGSGNTIYF
TGTGCCAGCAGCCAAGAGTCGGGGGGGTCCGGAAACACCATATATTTT
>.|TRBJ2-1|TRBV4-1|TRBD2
CASSRGLTDEQFF
TGCGCCAGCAGCCGGGGACTAACCGATGAGCAGTTCTTC
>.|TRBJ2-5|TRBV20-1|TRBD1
CSASDRAETQYF
TGCAGTGCTAGTGACAGGGCAGAGACCCAGTACTTC
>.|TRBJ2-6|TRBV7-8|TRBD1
CASSQQDQGAGANVLTF
TGTGCCAGCAGCCAACAAGATCAGGGGGCCGGGGCCAACGTCCTGACTTTC
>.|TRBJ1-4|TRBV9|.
CASSVGSGPGEKLFF
TGTGCCAGCAGCGTAGGTTCAGGGCCCGGGGAAAAACTGTTTTTT
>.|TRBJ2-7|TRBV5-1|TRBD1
CASSYGTGTYEQYF
TGCGCCAGCAGCTACGGGACAGGGACCTACGAGCAGTACTTC